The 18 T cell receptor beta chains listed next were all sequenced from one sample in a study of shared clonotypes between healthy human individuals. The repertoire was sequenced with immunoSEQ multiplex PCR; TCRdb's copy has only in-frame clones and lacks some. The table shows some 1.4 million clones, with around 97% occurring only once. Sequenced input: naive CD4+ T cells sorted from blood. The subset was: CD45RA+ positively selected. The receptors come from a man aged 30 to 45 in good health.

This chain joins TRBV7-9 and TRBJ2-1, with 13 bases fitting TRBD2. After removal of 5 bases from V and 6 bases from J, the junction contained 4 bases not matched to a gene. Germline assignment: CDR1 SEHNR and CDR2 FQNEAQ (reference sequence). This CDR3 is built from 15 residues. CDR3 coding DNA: TGTGCCAGCAGCCTGACTAGCGGGAGGACCAATGAGCAGTTCTTC. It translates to CASSLTSGRTNEQFF.

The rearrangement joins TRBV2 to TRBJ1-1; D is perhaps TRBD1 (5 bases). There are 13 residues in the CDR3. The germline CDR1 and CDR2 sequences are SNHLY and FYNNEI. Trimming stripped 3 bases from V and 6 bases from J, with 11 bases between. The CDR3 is CASSDIAGAEAFF. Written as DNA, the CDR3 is TGTGCCAGCAGTGATATCGCGGGGGCTGAAGCTTTCTTT.

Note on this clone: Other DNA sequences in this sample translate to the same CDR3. CDR3 sequence: CSVGAGGYEQYF. CDR3 nucleotide sequence: TGCAGCGTTGGGGCAGGAGGCTACGAGCAGTACTTC. J is TRBJ2-7 and V is TRBV29-1, with a possible D match to TRBD2 (5 bases). This CDR3 comprises 12 residues. V was cut by 4 bases and J by 3 bases, with 10 bases left in between. CDR1 and CDR2 from the germline V gene are SQVTM and ANQGSEA.

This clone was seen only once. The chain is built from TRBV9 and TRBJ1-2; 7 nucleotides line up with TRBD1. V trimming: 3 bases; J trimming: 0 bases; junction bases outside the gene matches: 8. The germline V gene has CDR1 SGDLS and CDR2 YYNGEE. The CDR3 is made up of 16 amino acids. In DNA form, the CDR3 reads TGTGCCAGCAGCGGTATCGGACAGGAAGCTAACTATGGCTACACCTTC. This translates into CASSGIGQEANYGYTF.

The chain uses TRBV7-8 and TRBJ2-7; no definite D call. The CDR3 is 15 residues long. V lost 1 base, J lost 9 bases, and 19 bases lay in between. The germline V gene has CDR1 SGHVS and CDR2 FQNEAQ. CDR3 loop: CASSLDTVLLLGQYF. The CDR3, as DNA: TGTGCCAGCAGCTTAGATACGGTGCTTCTTTTAGGGCAGTACTTC.

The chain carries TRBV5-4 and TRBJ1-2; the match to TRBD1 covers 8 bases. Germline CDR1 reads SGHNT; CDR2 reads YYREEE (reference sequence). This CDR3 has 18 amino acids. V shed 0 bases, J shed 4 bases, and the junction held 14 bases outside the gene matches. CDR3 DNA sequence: TGTGCCAGCAGCTTGGAGCAGCCCGACAGGGGCAGGGTCTATGGCTACACCTTC. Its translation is CASSLEQPDRGRVYGYTF.

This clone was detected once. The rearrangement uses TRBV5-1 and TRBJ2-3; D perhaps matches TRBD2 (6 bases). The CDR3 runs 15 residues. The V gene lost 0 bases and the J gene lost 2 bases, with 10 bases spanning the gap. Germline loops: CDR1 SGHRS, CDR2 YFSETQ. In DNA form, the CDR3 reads TGCGCCAGCAGCTTGGATGCGGGATACACAGATACGCAGTATTTT. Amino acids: CASSLDAGYTDTQYF.

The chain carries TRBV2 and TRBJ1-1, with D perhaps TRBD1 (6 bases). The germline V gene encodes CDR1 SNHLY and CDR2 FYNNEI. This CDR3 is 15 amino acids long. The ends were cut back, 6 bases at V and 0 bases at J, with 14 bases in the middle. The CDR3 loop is CASSPPRGMNTEAFF. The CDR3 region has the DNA TGTGCCAGCAGCCCGCCCAGGGGAATGAACACTGAAGCTTTCTTT.

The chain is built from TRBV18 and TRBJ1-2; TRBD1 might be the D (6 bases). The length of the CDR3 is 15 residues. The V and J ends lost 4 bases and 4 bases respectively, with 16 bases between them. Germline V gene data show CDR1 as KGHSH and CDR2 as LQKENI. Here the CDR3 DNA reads TGTGCCAGCTCACAGCTGGACAGAATGGGCTATGGCTACACCTTC. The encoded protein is CASSQLDRMGYGYTF.

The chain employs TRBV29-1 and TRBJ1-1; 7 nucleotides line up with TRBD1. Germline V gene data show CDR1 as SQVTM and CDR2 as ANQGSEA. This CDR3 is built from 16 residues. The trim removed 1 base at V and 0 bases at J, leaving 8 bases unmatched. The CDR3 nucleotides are TGCAGCGTTGAAGCGAGGGGGCGACATATGAACACTGAAGCTTTCTTT. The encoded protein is CSVEARGRHMNTEAFF.

The CDR3 DNA reads TGTGCCAGCAGCCCATTTGGTCGGGCTAGCGGGATCCAAGAGACCCAGTACTTC. Amino acid sequence: CASSPFGRASGIQETQYF. J is TRBJ2-5 and V is TRBV7-2, with 9 bases aligning to TRBD2. Germline CDR1 reads SGHTA; CDR2 reads FQGNSA. The CDR3 loop spans 18 amino acids. The junction had 14 bases not matched to a gene; V was cut back by 5 bases and J by 1 base. The full variable domain, its missing parts supplied by reference TRBV7-2 and TRBJ2-5, is GAGVSQSPSNKVTEKGKDVELRCDPISGHTALYWYRQSLGQGLEFLIYFQGNSAPDKSGLPSDRFSAERTGGSVSTLTIQRTQQEDSAVYLCASSPFGRASGIQETQYFGPGTRLLVL.

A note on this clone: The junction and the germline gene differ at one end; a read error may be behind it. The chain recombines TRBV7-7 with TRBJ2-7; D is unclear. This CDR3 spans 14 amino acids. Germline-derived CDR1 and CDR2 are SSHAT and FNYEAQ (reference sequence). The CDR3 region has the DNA TGTGCTAGCAGCTTAGGTCAGTTCCCCTACGAGCAGTACTTC. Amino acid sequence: CASSLGQFPYEQYF.

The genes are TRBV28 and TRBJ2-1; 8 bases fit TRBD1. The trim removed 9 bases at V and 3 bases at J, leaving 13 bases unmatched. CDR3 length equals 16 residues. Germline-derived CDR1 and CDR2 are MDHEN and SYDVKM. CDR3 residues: CASGFRDRTYYNEQFF. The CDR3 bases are TGTGCCAGTGGTTTTAGGGACAGGACCTACTACAATGAGCAGTTCTTC.

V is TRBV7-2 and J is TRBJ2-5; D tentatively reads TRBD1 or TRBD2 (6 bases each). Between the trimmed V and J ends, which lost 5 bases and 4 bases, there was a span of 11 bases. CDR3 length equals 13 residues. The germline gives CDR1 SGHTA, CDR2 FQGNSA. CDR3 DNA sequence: TGTGCCAGCAGCCCCAAGGGGGGAGAGACCCAGTACTTC. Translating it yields CASSPKGGETQYF.

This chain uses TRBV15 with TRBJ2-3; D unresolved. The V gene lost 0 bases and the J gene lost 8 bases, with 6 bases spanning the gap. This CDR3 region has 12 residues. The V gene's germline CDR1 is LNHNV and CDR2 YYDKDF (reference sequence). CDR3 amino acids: CATSREISTQYF. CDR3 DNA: TGTGCCACCAGCAGAGAAATCAGTACGCAGTATTTT.

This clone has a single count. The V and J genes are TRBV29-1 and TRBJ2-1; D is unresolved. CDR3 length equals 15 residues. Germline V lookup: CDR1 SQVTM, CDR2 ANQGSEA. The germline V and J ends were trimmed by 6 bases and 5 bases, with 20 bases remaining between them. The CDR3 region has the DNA TGCAGCGTCGGAGCGACCGCCACCCCAAACAATGAGCAGTTCTTC. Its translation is CSVGATATPNNEQFF.

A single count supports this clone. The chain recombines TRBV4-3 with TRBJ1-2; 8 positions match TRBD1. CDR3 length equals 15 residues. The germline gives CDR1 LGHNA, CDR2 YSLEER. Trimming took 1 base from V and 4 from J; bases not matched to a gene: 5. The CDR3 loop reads CASSQGDRGFYGYTF. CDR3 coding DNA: TGCGCCAGCAGCCAAGGCGACAGGGGATTCTATGGCTACACCTTC.

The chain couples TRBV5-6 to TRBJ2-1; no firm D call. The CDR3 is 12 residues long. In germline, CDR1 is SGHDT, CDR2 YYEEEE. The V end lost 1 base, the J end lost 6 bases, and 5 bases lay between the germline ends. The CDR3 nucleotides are TGTGCCAGCAGCTTGATGTTCAATGAGCAGTTCTTC. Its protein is CASSLMFNEQFF.